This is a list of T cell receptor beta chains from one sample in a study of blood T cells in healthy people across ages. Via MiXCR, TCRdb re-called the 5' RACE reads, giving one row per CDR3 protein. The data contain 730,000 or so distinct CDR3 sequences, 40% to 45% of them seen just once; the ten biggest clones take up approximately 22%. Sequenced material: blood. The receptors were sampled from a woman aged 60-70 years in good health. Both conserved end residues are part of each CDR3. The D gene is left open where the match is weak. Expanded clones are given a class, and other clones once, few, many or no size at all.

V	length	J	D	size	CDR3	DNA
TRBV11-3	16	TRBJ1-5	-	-	CASSLFIRTHNQPQHF	TGTGCCAGCAGCTTGTTTATCAGGACACACAATCAGCCCCAGCATTTT
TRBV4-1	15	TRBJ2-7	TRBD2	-	CASRFGSGGKETRYF	TGCGCCAGCAGATTCGGTAGCGGGGGGAAAGAGACCCGGTACTTC
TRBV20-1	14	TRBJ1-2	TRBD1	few	CSAADRVVLHGYTF	TGCAGTGCCGCCGACAGGGTCGTCCTCCATGGCTACACCTTC
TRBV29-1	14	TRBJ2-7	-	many	CSVEDQGARYEQYF	TGCAGCGTTGAAGATCAGGGTGCGAGGTACGAGCAGTACTTC
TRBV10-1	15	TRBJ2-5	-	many	CASSGGLLGQETQYF	TGCGCCAGCAGTGGGGGATTACTAGGACAAGAGACCCAGTACTTC
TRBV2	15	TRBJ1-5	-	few	CASKWEGNGNQPQHF	TGTGCCAGCAAATGGGAGGGAAATGGCAATCAGCCCCAGCATTTT
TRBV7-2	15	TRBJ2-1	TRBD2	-	CASSLGLAGYGEQFF	TGTGCCAGCAGCTTAGGGCTAGCGGGGTACGGTGAGCAGTTCTTC
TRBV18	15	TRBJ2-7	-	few	CASSPPGHSSYEQYF	TGTGCCAGCTCCCCGCCGGGACATTCCTCCTACGAGCAGTACTTC
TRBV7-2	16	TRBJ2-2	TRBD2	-	CASSAQAGGNTGELFF	TGTGCCAGCAGCGCTCAAGCGGGAGGGAACACCGGGGAGCTGTTTTTT
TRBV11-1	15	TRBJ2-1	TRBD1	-	CASTEQGARYNEQFF	TGTGCCAGCACCGAACAGGGGGCGAGGTACAATGAGCAGTTCTTC
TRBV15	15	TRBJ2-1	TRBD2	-	CATSRGSGGADEQFF	TGTGCCACCAGCAGAGGCAGCGGGGGGGCAGATGAGCAGTTCTTC
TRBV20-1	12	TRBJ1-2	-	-	CIPSGGDYGYTF	TGCATACCCTCGGGAGGAGACTATGGCTACACCTTC
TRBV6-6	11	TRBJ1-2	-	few	CASNHLYGYTF	TGTGCCAGCAACCACCTCTATGGCTACACCTTC
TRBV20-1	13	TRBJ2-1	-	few	CSAMGFGYNEQFF	TGCAGTGCTATGGGGTTTGGGTACAATGAGCAGTTCTTC
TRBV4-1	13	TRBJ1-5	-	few	CASSQIGDQPQHF	TGCGCCAGCAGCCAGATTGGGGATCAGCCCCAGCATTTT
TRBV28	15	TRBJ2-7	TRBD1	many	CASSYRGPRSYEQYF	TGTGCCAGCAGCTACAGGGGACCCAGATCCTACGAGCAGTACTTC
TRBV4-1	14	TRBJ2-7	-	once	CASSQALAKYEQYF	TGCGCCAGCAGCCAAGCGCTAGCCAAATACGAGCAGTACTTC
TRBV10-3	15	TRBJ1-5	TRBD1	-	CASRGTGGAEQPQHF	TGTGCCAGCCGCGGGACAGGGGGCGCGGAGCAGCCCCAGCATTTT
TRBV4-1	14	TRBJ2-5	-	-	CASSPIGDAETQYF	TGCGCCAGCAGCCCCATAGGGGACGCAGAGACCCAGTACTTC
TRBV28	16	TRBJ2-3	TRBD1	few	CASSSGTGGSTDTQYF	TGTGCCAGCAGTTCCGGGACAGGGGGATCAACAGATACGCAGTATTTT
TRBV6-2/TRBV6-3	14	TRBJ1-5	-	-	CASEVGGADQPQHF	TGTGCCAGCGAAGTGGGGGGGGCGGATCAGCCCCAGCATTTT
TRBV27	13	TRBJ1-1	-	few	CASSLFPTAEAFF	TGTGCCAGCAGTTTATTTCCAACTGCCGAAGCTTTCTTT
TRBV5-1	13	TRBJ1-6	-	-	CASSFGGGSPLHF	TGCGCCAGCAGCTTTGGAGGGGGTTCACCCCTCCACTTT
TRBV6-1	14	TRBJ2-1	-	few	CASSGGRSYNEQFF	TGTGCCAGCAGTGGGGGCAGATCCTACAATGAGCAGTTCTTC
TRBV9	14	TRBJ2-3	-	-	CATQSGSLTDTQYF	TGTGCCACCCAGAGCGGAAGCCTCACAGATACGCAGTATTTT
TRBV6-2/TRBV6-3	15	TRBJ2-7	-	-	CASSPNQRAAYEQYF	TGTGCCAGCAGTCCCAACCAGCGGGCCGCCTACGAGCAGTACTTC
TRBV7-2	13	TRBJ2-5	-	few	CASSFDAMMEQYF	TGTGCCAGCAGCTTTGACGCCATGATGGAGCAGTACTTC
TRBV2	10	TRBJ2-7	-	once	CASRADEQYF	TGTGCCAGCAGGGCAGACGAGCAGTACTTC
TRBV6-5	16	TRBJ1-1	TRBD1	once	CASSYTTRGETTEAFF	TGTGCCAGCAGTTACACTACCAGGGGGGAGACCACTGAAGCTTTCTTT
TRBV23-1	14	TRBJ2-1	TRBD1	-	CASSAGTGCDEQFF	TGCGCCAGCAGTGCCGGGACAGGGTGTGATGAGCAGTTCTTC
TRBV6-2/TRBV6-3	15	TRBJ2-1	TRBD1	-	CASSYPGTGSNEQFF	TGTGCCAGCAGTTATCCCGGGACAGGGAGCAATGAGCAGTTCTTC
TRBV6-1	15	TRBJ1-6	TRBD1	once	CASSGRTGYNLPLHF	TGTGCCAGCAGTGGCCGGACAGGCTATAATTTACCCCTCCACTTT
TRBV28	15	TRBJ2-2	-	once	CASTPLGGHTGELFF	TGTGCCAGCACCCCTCTCGGGGGCCATACCGGGGAGCTGTTTTTT
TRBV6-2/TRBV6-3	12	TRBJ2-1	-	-	CASSFLVDEQFF	TGTGCCAGCAGCTTCCTTGTCGATGAGCAGTTCTTC
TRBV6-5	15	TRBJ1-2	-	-	CASSYGTQGNYGYTF	TGTGCCAGCAGTTACGGGACACAGGGCAACTATGGCTACACCTTC
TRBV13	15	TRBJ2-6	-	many	CASSTRVSGANVLTF	TGTGCCAGCAGCACCAGGGTTTCTGGGGCCAACGTCCTGACTTTC
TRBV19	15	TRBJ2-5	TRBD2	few	CASSILAGGGETQYF	TGTGCCAGTAGTATTCTAGCGGGAGGAGGTGAGACCCAGTACTTC
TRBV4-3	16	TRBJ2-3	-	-	CASSQDRYSLWSPQYF	TGCGCCAGCAGCCAAGATCGTTATAGCCTCTGGAGTCCGCAGTATTTT
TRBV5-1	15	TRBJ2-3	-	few	CASSSGTASTDTQYF	TGCGCCAGCAGCTCCGGGACGGCAAGCACAGATACGCAGTATTTT
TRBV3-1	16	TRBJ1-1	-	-	CASSQEPQGLNTEAFF	TGTGCCAGCAGCCAAGAGCCACAGGGTCTGAACACTGAAGCTTTCTTT
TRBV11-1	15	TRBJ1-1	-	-	CASSPRGSMDTEAFF	TGTGCCAGCAGCCCACGCGGTTCGATGGACACTGAAGCTTTCTTT
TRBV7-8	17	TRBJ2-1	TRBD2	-	CASSLRTSGRAYNEQFF	TGTGCCAGCAGCCTACGGACTAGCGGGAGAGCCTACAATGAGCAGTTCTTC
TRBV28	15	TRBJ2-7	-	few	CASSLALGQTYEQYF	TGTGCCAGCAGTTTAGCCCTCGGACAGACCTACGAGCAGTACTTC
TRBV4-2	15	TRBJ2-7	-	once	CASSQEEATPYEQYF	TGTGCCAGCAGCCAAGAAGAGGCAACCCCCTACGAGCAGTACTTC
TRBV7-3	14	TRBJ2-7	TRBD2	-	CASSESGSSHEQYF	TGTGCCAGCAGTGAGAGCGGGAGCTCCCACGAGCAGTACTTC
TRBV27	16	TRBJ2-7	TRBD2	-	CASCSAGGTRSYEQYF	TGTGCCAGCTGCAGTGCGGGAGGAACCCGCTCCTACGAGCAGTACTTC
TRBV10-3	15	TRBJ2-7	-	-	CAISESRVNSYEQYF	TGTGCCATCAGTGAGAGCCGGGTGAACTCCTACGAGCAGTACTTC
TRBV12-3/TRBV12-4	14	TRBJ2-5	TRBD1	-	CASTPTGPRETQYF	TGTGCCAGCACCCCGACAGGGCCTCGAGAGACCCAGTACTTC
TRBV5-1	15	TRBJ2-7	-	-	CASSSQAGPLYEQYF	TGCGCCAGCAGCTCACAGGCTGGCCCTCTCTACGAGCAGTACTTC
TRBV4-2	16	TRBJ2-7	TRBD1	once	CASSGSGTGGTYEQYF	TGTGCCAGCAGCGGGTCCGGGACAGGGGGGACCTACGAGCAGTACTTC
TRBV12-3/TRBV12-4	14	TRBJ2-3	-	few	CASSLLEVADTQYF	TGTGCCAGCAGCCTGTTGGAAGTGGCAGATACGCAGTATTTT
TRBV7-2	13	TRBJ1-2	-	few	CASSLTGPSGYTF	TGTGCCAGCAGCCTCACAGGGCCTAGTGGCTACACCTTC
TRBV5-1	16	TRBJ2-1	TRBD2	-	CASSLAFSGGRDEQFF	TGCGCCAGCAGCTTGGCCTTCAGCGGGGGACGGGATGAGCAGTTCTTC
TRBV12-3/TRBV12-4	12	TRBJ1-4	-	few	CASFLSNEKLFF	TGTGCCAGCTTCCTTTCAAATGAAAAACTGTTTTTT
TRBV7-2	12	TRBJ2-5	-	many	CASSPGRETQYF	TGTGCCAGCAGCCCCGGACGTGAGACCCAGTACTTC
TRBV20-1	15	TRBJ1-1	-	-	CSARGLKGPGTEAFF	TGCAGTGCTAGAGGACTGAAGGGGCCAGGCACTGAAGCTTTCTTT
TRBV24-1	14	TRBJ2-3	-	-	CATIRTLNTDTQYF	TGTGCCACCATCCGGACACTAAACACAGATACGCAGTATTTT
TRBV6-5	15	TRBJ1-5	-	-	CAGNPATGGNQPQHF	TGTGCCGGCAACCCAGCCACGGGAGGCAATCAGCCCCAGCATTTT